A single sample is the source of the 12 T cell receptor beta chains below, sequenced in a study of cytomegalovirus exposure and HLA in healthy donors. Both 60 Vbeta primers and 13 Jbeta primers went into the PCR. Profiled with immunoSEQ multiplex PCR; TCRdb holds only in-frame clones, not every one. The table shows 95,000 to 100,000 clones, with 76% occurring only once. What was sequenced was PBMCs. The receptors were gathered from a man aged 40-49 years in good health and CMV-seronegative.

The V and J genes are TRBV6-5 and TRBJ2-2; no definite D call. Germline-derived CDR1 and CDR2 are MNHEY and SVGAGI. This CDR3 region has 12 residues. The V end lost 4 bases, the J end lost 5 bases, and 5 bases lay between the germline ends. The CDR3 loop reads CASSWATGELFF. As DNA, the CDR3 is TGTGCCAGCAGTTGGGCAACCGGGGAGCTGTTTTTT.

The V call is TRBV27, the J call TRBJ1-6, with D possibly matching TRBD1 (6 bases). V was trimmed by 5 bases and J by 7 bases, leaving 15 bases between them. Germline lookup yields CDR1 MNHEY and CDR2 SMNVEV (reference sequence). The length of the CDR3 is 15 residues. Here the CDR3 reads CASSASQGWNSPLHF. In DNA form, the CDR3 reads TGTGCCAGCAGTGCTTCACAGGGATGGAATTCACCCCTCCACTTT.

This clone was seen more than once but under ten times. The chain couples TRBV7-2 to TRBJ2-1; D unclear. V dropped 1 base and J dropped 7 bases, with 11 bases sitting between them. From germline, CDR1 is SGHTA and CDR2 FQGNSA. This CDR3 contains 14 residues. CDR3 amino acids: CASSLGGSRNEQFF. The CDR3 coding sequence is TGTGCCAGCAGCTTAGGTGGTAGCCGGAATGAGCAGTTCTTC.

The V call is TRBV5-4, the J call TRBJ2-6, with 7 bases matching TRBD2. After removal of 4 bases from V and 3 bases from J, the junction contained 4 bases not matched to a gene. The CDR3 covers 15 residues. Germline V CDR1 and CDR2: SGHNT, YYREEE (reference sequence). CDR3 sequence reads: CASSQGRVGANVLTF. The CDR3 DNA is TGTGCCAGCAGCCAAGGGAGGGTTGGGGCCAACGTCCTGACTTTC.

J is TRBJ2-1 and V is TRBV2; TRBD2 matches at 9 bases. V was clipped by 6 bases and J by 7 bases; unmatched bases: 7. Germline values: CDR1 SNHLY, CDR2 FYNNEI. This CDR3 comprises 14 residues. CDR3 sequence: CASRWGAGGNEQFF. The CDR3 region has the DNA TGTGCCAGCAGGTGGGGGGCGGGGGGGAATGAGCAGTTCTTC.

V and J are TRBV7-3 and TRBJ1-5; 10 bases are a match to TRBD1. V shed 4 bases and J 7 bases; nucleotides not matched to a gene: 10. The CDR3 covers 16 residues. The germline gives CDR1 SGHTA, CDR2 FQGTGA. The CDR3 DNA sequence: TGTGCCAGCAGCTCAATGGAGACAGGGGGCGGACAGCCCCAGCATTTT. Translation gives CASSSMETGGGQPQHF. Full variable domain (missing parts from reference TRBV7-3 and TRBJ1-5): GAGVSQTPSNKVTEKGKYVELRCDPISGHTALYWYRQSLGQGPEFLIYFQGTGAADDSGLPNDRFFAVRPEGSVSTLKIQRTERGDSAVYLCASSSMETGGGQPQHFGDGTRLSIL.

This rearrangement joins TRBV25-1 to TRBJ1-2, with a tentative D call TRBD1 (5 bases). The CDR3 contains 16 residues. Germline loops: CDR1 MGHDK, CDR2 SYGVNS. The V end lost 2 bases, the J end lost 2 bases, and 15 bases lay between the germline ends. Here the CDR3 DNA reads TGTGCCAGCAGTGAAGGAGGGGCCCTTCTCAACTATGGCTACACCTTC. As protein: CASSEGGALLNYGYTF.

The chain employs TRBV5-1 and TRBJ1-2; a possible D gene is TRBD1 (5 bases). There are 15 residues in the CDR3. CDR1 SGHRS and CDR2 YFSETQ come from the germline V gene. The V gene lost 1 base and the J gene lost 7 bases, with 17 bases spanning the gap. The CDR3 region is CASSLRGERGGGYTF. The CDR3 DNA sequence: TGCGCCAGCAGCTTGCGTGGGGAGCGCGGGGGTGGCTACACCTTC.

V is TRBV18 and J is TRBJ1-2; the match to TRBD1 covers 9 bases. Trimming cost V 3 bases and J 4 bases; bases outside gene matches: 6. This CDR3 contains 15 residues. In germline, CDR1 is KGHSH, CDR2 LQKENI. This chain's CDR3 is CASSPETGGSYGYTF. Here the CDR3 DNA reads TGTGCCAGCTCACCGGAGACAGGGGGTAGCTATGGCTACACCTTC. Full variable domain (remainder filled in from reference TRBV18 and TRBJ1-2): NAGVMQNPRHLVRRRGQEARLRCSPMKGHSHVYWYRQLPEEGLKFMVYLQKENIIDESGMPKERFSAEFPKEGPSILRIQQVVRGDSAAYFCASSPETGGSYGYTFGSGTRLTVV.

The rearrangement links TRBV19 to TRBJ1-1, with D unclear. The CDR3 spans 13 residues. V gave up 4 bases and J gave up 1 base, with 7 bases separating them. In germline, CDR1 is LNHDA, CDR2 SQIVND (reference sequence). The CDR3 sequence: CASSTERNTEAFF. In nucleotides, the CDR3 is TGTGCCAGTAGTACAGAGAGGAACACTGAAGCTTTCTTT.

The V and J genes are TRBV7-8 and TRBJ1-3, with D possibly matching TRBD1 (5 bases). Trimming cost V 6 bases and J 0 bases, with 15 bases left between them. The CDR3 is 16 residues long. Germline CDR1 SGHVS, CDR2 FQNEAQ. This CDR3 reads CASSLGGAISGNTIYF. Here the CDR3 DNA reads TGTGCCAGCAGTCTTGGAGGGGCCATCTCTGGAAACACCATATATTTT.

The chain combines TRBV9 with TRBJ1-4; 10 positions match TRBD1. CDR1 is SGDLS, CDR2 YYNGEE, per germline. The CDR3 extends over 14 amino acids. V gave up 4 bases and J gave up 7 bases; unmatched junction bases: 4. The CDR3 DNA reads TGTGCCAGCAGCTTCCGGGACAGGGGTGAAAAACTGTTTTTT. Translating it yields CASSFRDRGEKLFF.